The 2 T cell receptor beta chains below were found in one sample sequenced in a study of glioma-infiltrating T cells. Amplification of TCR alpha and beta CDR3 regions from RNA used iRepertoire nested multiplex PCR. A single record per CDR3 protein comes from TCRdb applying MiXCR to the multiplex PCR reads. The sample has over 70,000 distinct CDR3 sequences, 23% seen once. Sequencing used glioma tissue, nonneoplastic brain tissue, or PBMCs (not recorded which). These receptors all come from a human donor with low-grade glioma or glioblastoma, undergoing nonglioma brain surgery, or in good health (not recorded which).

This clonotype was recorded many times. Given a much more abundant clone one base away, this may be a read error. The chain couples TRBV20-1 to TRBJ2-7; tentatively, D is TRBD1 (5 bases). This CDR3 spans 13 amino acids. V was pared by 6 bases and J by 6 bases, with 18 bases between. The germline CDR1 and CDR2 sequences are DFQATT and SNEGSKA (reference sequence). The CDR3 sequence is CSAETDLGGEQYF. In nucleotides, the CDR3 is TGCAGTGCCGAGACAGACCTAGGCGGCGAGCAGTACTTC.

The chain recombines TRBV2 with TRBJ1-3, with a tentative D call TRBD1 (5 bases). Germline assignment: CDR1 SNHLY and CDR2 FYNNEI. This CDR3 is 15 amino acids long. The germline V and J ends were trimmed by 6 bases and 0 bases, with 12 bases remaining between them. The CDR3, as DNA: TGTGCCAGCAGAGATGCAGGGTACTCTGGAAACACCATATATTTT. Translating it yields CASRDAGYSGNTIYF.